These T cell receptor beta chains were read from a single sample in a study of blood T cell repertoires in COVID-19. The protocol was immunoSEQ multiplex PCR, while the TCRdb copy is restricted to in-frame clones and leaves out a portion. The sample includes 250,000 or so clones, 75% to 90% of them seen just once. The sequenced sample was PBMCs or T cells enriched from blood (not recorded which). The origin of the receptors is a man aged 40-50 years who had recovered from COVID-19. CDR3s include the opening cysteine and the closing phenylalanine or tryptophan. A D gene is named only where the DNA matches it firmly. The size field is filled for only some rows; it gives once, few, many or a size class.

abundance | j_gene | len | v_gene | d_gene | CDR3aa | CDR3nt
- | TRBJ2-3 | 16 | TRBV6-5 | TRBD2 | CASSYGTSGSQDTQYF | TGTGCCAGCAGTTATGGGACTAGCGGGAGTCAAGATACGCAGTATTTT
- | TRBJ2-5 | 16 | TRBV11-2 | - | CASSLSTDGPGVTQYF | TGTGCCAGCAGCCTCAGCACGGACGGACCCGGGGTAACCCAGTACTTC
- | TRBJ1-3 | 13 | TRBV28 | - | CASSLTVGNTIYF | TGTGCCAGCAGTTTAACAGTTGGAAACACCATATATTTT
- | TRBJ1-6 | 15 | TRBV11-3 | - | CASSLDPGSQSPLHF | TGTGCCAGCAGCTTAGACCCAGGGTCTCAATCACCCCTCCACTTT
- | TRBJ2-7 | 14 | TRBV5-1 | TRBD2 | CASSLLTSEYEQYF | TGCGCCAGCAGCTTATTGACTAGCGAGTACGAGCAGTACTTC
- | TRBJ1-1 | 14 | TRBV28 | - | CASSFDRGGTEAFF | TGTGCCAGCAGTTTCGATAGGGGAGGCACTGAAGCTTTCTTT
- | TRBJ1-4 | 14 | TRBV7-2 | TRBD1 | CASSPDRVGEKLFF | TGTGCCAGCAGCCCGGACAGGGTGGGTGAAAAACTGTTTTTT
few | TRBJ2-7 | 16 | TRBV4-3 | TRBD1 | CASSQDPGQGADEQYF | TGCGCCAGCAGCCAAGACCCGGGACAGGGGGCTGACGAGCAGTACTTC
- | TRBJ2-1 | 15 | TRBV7-7 | TRBD2 | CASSPLAGGINEQFF | TGTGCCAGCAGCCCTCTAGCGGGAGGGATCAATGAGCAGTTCTTC
- | TRBJ1-4 | 19 | TRBV14 | TRBD1 | CASSQEGQAALPTNEKLFF | TGTGCCAGCAGCCAAGAAGGACAGGCTGCCCTCCCAACTAATGAAAAACTGTTTTTT
- | TRBJ2-5 | 15 | TRBV7-3 | - | CASSPGDVSQETQYF | TGTGCCAGCAGCCCCGGAGATGTTAGCCAAGAGACCCAGTACTTC
- | TRBJ2-1 | 17 | TRBV28 | TRBD2 | CASSLDAGGPSWNEQFF | TGTGCCAGCAGTTTGGACGCGGGAGGGCCCTCGTGGAATGAGCAGTTCTTC
few | TRBJ1-1 | 12 | TRBV6-4 | - | CASSSGGSEAFF | TGTGCCAGCAGTTCCGGGGGGAGTGAAGCTTTCTTT
- | TRBJ1-6 | 14 | TRBV2 | TRBD1 | CASKLGTVSSPLHF | TGTGCCAGCAAATTGGGGACAGTAAGTTCACCCCTCCACTTT
- | TRBJ1-1 | 14 | TRBV21-1 | - | CASSAGFSDTEAFF | TGTGCCAGCAGCGCAGGGTTCTCGGACACTGAAGCTTTCTTT
once | TRBJ2-1 | 15 | TRBV18 | TRBD1 | CASSPGQGAYNEQFF | TGTGCCAGCTCACCCGGACAGGGGGCATACAATGAGCAGTTCTTC
- | TRBJ2-3 | 13 | TRBV13 | - | CASSHGGTDTQYF | TGTGCCAGCAGCCACGGGGGCACAGATACGCAGTATTTT
once | TRBJ1-6 | 16 | TRBV6-5 | - | CASSYSRTVYNSPLHF | TGTGCCAGCAGTTATTCTAGGACAGTCTATAATTCACCCCTCCACTTT
- | TRBJ2-3 | 15 | TRBV7-2 | - | CASSLVRELTDTQYF | TGTGCCAGCAGCTTAGTTCGGGAGCTCACAGATACGCAGTATTTT
- | TRBJ2-1 | 14 | TRBV25-1 | TRBD2 | CASSGLASYNEQFF | TGTGCCAGCAGTGGACTAGCCTCCTACAATGAGCAGTTCTTC
- | TRBJ1-2 | 16 | TRBV6-6 | TRBD1 | CASSYSRDRGGYGYTF | TGTGCCAGCAGTTACAGCCGGGACAGGGGTGGGTATGGCTACACCTTC
- | TRBJ2-5 | 15 | TRBV9 | TRBD2 | CASSVGLADQETQYF | TGTGCCAGCAGCGTAGGACTAGCGGACCAAGAGACCCAGTACTTC